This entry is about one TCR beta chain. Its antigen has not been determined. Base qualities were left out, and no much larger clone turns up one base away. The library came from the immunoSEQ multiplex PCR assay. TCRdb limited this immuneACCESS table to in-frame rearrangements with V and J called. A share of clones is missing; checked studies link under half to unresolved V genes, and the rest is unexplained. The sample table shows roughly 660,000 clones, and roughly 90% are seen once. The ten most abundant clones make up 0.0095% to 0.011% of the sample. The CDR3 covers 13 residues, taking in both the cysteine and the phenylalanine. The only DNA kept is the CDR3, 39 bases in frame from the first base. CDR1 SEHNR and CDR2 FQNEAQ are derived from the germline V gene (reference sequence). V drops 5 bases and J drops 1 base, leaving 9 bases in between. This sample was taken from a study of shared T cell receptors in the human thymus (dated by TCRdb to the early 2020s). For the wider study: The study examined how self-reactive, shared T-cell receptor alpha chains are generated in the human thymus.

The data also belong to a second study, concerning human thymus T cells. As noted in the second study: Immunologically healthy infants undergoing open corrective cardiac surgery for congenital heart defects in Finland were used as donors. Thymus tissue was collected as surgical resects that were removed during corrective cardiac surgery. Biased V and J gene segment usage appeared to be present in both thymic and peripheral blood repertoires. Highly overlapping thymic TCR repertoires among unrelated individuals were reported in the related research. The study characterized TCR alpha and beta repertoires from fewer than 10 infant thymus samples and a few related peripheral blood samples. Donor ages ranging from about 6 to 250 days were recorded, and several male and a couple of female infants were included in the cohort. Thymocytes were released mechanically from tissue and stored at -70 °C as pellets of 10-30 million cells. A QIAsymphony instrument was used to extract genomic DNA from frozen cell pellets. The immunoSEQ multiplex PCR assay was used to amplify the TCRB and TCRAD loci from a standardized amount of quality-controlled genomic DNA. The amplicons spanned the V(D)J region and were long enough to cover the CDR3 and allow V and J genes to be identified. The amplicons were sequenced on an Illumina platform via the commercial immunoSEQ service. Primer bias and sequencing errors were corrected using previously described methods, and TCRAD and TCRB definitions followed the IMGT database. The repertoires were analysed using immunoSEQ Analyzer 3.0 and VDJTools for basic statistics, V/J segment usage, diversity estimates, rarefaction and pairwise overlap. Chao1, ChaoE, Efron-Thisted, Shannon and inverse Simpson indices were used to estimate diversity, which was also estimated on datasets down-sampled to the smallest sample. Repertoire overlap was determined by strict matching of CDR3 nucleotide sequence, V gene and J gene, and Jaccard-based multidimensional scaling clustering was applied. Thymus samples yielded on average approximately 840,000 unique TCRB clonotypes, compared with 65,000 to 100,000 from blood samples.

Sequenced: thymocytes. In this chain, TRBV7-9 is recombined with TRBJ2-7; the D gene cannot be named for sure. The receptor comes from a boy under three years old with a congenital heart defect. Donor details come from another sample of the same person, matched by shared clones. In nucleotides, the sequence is TGTGCCAGCAGCGGCGAGGTATCCTACGAGCAGTACTTC. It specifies CASSGEVSYEQYF.